One and the same sample provided the 14 T cell receptor beta chains below, sequenced in a study of shared clonotypes between healthy human individuals. Assay: immunoSEQ multiplex PCR; the TCRdb copy retains only in-frame clones and omits some. The sample yields around 2,000,000 clones, about 95% seen once. The naive CD8 subset, CD45RO-negative cells positively selected for CCR7, excluded terminally differentiated effector memory CD45RA+ cells. Sequenced input: naive CD8+ T cells sorted from blood. The receptors come from a man younger than 35 in good health.

The chain recombines TRBV5-8 with TRBJ1-2, with a possible D match to TRBD1 (6 bases). The CDR3 extends over 14 amino acids. CDR1 and CDR2 from the germline V gene are SGHTS and YDEGEE. V was shortened by 0 bases and J by 4 bases, with 10 bases between the two germline ends. CDR3 in amino acids: CASSLAGVFYGYTF. The DNA of the CDR3 is TGTGCCAGCAGCTTGGCAGGGGTGTTCTATGGCTACACCTTC. Full variable domain (outside the CDR3, taken from reference TRBV5-8 and TRBJ1-2): EAGVTQSPTHLIKTRGQQATLRCSPISGHTSVYWYQQALGLGLQFLLWYDEGEERNRGNFPPRFSGRQFPNYSSELNVNALELEDSALYLCASSLAGVFYGYTFGSGTRLTVV.

This clone was counted a few times. This same CDR3 is encoded by further DNA sequences in the sample. The chain is built from TRBV9 and TRBJ2-2, with no clear D. Deletions cut 0 bases from V and 0 bases from J, with 6 bases between. This CDR3 has 15 residues. The V gene's germline CDR1 is SGDLS and CDR2 YYNGEE. This CDR3 is CASSVDGSNTGELFF. Here the CDR3 DNA reads TGTGCCAGCAGCGTAGACGGATCGAACACCGGGGAGCTGTTTTTT.

The rearrangement joins TRBV5-4 to TRBJ2-2; D may be TRBD2 (5 bases). Trimming cost V 4 bases and J 7 bases, with 17 bases left between them. CDR1 is SGHNT and CDR2 is YYREEE in the germline V gene (reference sequence). This CDR3 has 15 amino acids. This chain's CDR3 is CASSPSDSSGGELFF. CDR3 nucleotides: TGTGCCAGCAGCCCATCGGACTCTTCCGGCGGGGAGCTGTTTTTT.

The rearrangement joins TRBV2 to TRBJ1-1, with 9 positions matching TRBD1. Germline CDR1 and CDR2: SNHLY and FYNNEI. This CDR3 has 14 amino acids. V lost 8 bases to trimming and J lost 6 bases; unmatched junction nucleotides: 10. The CDR3: CASHTGTGSPEAFF. Here the CDR3 DNA reads TGTGCCAGCCACACCGGGACAGGGTCCCCTGAAGCTTTCTTT.

Comment on this clone: The sample has other DNA sequences that encode this CDR3 too. The chain joins TRBV6-5 to TRBJ2-7; no clear D. Trimming cost V 0 bases and J 3 bases, with 9 bases left between them. CDR1 and CDR2 (germline): MNHEY, SVGAGI. This CDR3 contains 14 residues. DNA of the CDR3: TGTGCCAGCAGTTACTCGGGCCAGGACTACGAGCAGTACTTC. Translation: CASSYSGQDYEQYF.

This clone was observed once. This chain links TRBV11-2 with TRBJ2-7; D tentatively fits TRBD1 or TRBD2 (6 bases each). The length of the CDR3 is 11 residues. Germline V lookup: CDR1 SGHAT, CDR2 FQNNGV. The ends were cut back, 9 bases at V and 4 bases at J, with 10 bases in the middle. As DNA, the CDR3 is TGTGCCAGTTCGGGGGCTTACGAGCAGTACTTC. Encoded protein: CASSGAYEQYF.

The chain combines TRBV10-1 with TRBJ2-7, with 8 nucleotides matching TRBD2. With V trimmed by 2 bases and J by 2 bases, 8 bases remained unmatched. The CDR3 runs 16 residues. Germline V gene sequence: CDR1 WNHNN, CDR2 SYGVQD (reference sequence). The CDR3 protein is CASSEGASGLTYEQYF. The CDR3 DNA reads TGCGCCAGCAGTGAGGGGGCTAGCGGGCTCACCTACGAGCAGTACTTC.

Worth noting for this clone: Being one base from a much bigger clone, this may be a read error. Other DNA sequences in the sample encode the same CDR3. The chain is built from TRBV13 and TRBJ1-1; D gene uncertain. The V gene lost 3 bases and the J gene lost 1 base, with 3 bases spanning the gap. The germline CDR1 and CDR2 sequences are PRHDT and FYEKMQ (reference sequence). This CDR3 has 12 residues. The CDR3 bases are TGTGCCAGCAGCTTTGGGAACACTGAAGCTTTCTTT. Protein sequence: CASSFGNTEAFF.

The rearrangement joins TRBV4-1 to TRBJ2-7, with a tentative D call TRBD2 (5 bases). Germline V gives CDR1 MGHRA, CDR2 YSYEKL. This CDR3 spans 15 amino acids. V lost 2 bases to trimming and J lost 0 bases, with 11 bases between them. CDR3 protein: CASSQSLALSYEQYF. CDR3 in DNA: TGCGCCAGCAGCCAATCCTTAGCGCTCTCCTACGAGCAGTACTTC.

This chain connects TRBV10-3 to TRBJ2-3; no definite D call. V lost 0 bases and J 4 bases, leaving 11 bases between the germline ends. The length of the CDR3 is 15 residues. The V gene's germline CDR1 is ENHRY and CDR2 SYGVKD. CDR3 region: CAISESPLIPDTQYF. CDR3 bases: TGTGCCATCAGTGAGTCCCCTTTGATCCCAGATACGCAGTATTTT.

The chain is built from TRBV9 and TRBJ1-1; D is unresolved. Trimming removed 3 bases from V and 6 bases from J, with 9 bases in between. Germline values: CDR1 SGDLS, CDR2 YYNGEE. CDR3 length equals 12 residues. CDR3: CASSATSPEAFF. The DNA of the CDR3 is TGTGCCAGCAGCGCCACTTCCCCTGAAGCTTTCTTT.

Turning to this clone: Other DNA sequences from this sample encode an identical CDR3 as well. V and J are TRBV19 and TRBJ2-3; TRBD2 matches 9 bases. In germline, CDR1 is LNHDA, CDR2 SQIVND (reference sequence). The CDR3 is 15 amino acids. V was clipped by 3 bases and J by 3 bases; unmatched bases: 4. The CDR3: CASSIVAGATDTQYF. DNA for the CDR3: TGTGCCAGTAGTATCGTAGCGGGAGCGACAGATACGCAGTATTTT.

As regards this clone: Other DNA variants within this sample encode the same CDR3. In DNA, the CDR3 is TGTGCCAGCAGCTTAGAGGCGGCATACGAGCAGTACTTC. As protein: CASSLEAAYEQYF. This rearrangement joins TRBV7-9 to TRBJ2-7; D uncertain. Per germline, CDR1 SEHNR and CDR2 FQNEAQ (reference sequence). With 1 base removed from V and 4 bases from J, the gap between germline ends came to 8 bases. This CDR3 has 13 residues. Full variable domain (rest looked up from reference TRBV7-9 and TRBJ2-7): DTGVSQNPRHKITKRGQNVTFRCDPISEHNRLYWYRQTLGQGPEFLTYFQNEAQLEKSRLLSDRFSAERPKGSFSTLEIQRTEQGDSAMYLCASSLEAAYEQYFGPGTRLTVT.

This clone was detected a few times. This CDR3 is also generated by other DNA sequences in the sample. The J gene is TRBJ2-5, the V gene TRBV5-1; 7 bases align to TRBD2. V was clipped by 2 bases and J by 2 bases; unmatched bases: 6. The CDR3 loop spans 15 amino acids. Per germline, CDR1 SGHRS and CDR2 YFSETQ. CDR3 sequence reads: CASSLEGGFQETQYF. In DNA form, the CDR3 reads TGCGCCAGCAGCTTAGAGGGAGGGTTTCAAGAGACCCAGTACTTC.